Presented here are 27 T cell receptor beta chains from one specimen sequenced in a study of siplizumab effects on memory and regulatory T cells. Method: immunoSEQ multiplex PCR; TCRdb's copy keeps in-frame clones and lacks some. The top ten hold 5% of the sample, which has roughly 70,000 clones, roughly 93% seen once. The specimen was CD8+ T cells sorted from blood. The receptors were gathered from a human donor in good health.

The CDR3 protein is CASSLGTGAGNTIYF. The DNA of the CDR3 is TGTGCCAGCAGCCTCGGGACAGGGGCTGGAAACACCATATATTTT. The chain employs TRBV28 and TRBJ1-3; TRBD1 agrees at 10 bases. This CDR3 is 15 amino acids long. After removal of 6 bases from V and 2 bases from J, the junction contained 4 bases not matched to a gene. Germline values: CDR1 MDHEN, CDR2 SYDVKM.

The chain recombines TRBV27 with TRBJ2-1; no clear D. The V end lost 6 bases, the J end lost 4 bases, and 7 bases lay between the germline ends. Germline CDR1 MNHEY, CDR2 SMNVEV (reference sequence). The CDR3 contains 12 residues. The CDR3, as DNA: TGTGCCAGCAGCCTAGATTACAATGAGCAGTTCTTC. Protein product: CASSLDYNEQFF.

The V gene is TRBV7-8, the J gene TRBJ1-1, with D possibly being TRBD1 (5 bases). The length of the CDR3 is 13 residues. The germline CDR1 and CDR2 sequences are SGHVS and FQNEAQ. V lost 5 bases to trimming and J lost 3 bases, with 10 bases between them. Written as DNA, the CDR3 is TGTGCCAGCAGCGTAGGGGTTTACACTGAAGCTTTCTTT. Translated: CASSVGVYTEAFF.

The chain employs TRBV2 and TRBJ2-2; D uncertain. The CDR3 loop spans 14 amino acids. V lost 6 bases to trimming and J lost 4 bases, with 12 bases between them. Per the germline V gene, CDR1 is SNHLY and CDR2 is FYNNEI. CDR3 residues: CASSHSKTTGELFF. CDR3 bases: TGTGCCAGCAGCCACAGTAAGACCACCGGGGAGCTGTTTTTT.

This chain links TRBV27 with TRBJ2-7, with 8 bases aligning to TRBD1. Germline assignment: CDR1 MNHEY and CDR2 SMNVEV (reference sequence). The junction had 2 bases not matched to a gene; V was cut back by 3 bases and J by 4 bases. The CDR3 has 13 amino acids. The CDR3 loop reads CASSFGTGYEQYF. The CDR3 nucleotides are TGTGCCAGCAGTTTCGGGACAGGATACGAGCAGTACTTC.

This chain uses TRBV2 with TRBJ1-3, with D possibly matching TRBD1 (5 bases). V lost 5 bases, J lost 4 bases, and 18 bases lay in between. Germline-derived CDR1 and CDR2 are SNHLY and FYNNEI. The CDR3 runs 16 residues. The CDR3 DNA is TGTGCCAGCAGTCGGGACTCTACCCCGGGGGGAAACACCATATATTTT. Amino acid sequence: CASSRDSTPGGNTIYF.

The chain combines TRBV6-5 with TRBJ2-3; tentative D call: TRBD1 (6 bases). V lost 1 base, J lost 3 bases, and 8 bases lay in between. The CDR3 covers 14 residues. Germline CDR1 reads MNHEY; CDR2 reads SVGAGI. DNA for the CDR3: TGTGCCAGCAGTTACTACAGGGAGACAGATACGCAGTATTTT. Encoded protein: CASSYYRETDTQYF.

The chain is built from TRBV7-6 and TRBJ2-7, with D unresolved. CDR3 length: 14 amino acids. CDR1 is SGHVS, CDR2 FNYEAQ, per germline. V was clipped by 3 bases and J by 7 bases, with 16 bases between them. CDR3 amino acids: CASSFGPSSEEQYF. The DNA of the CDR3 is TGTGCCAGCAGCTTCGGCCCCTCCAGCGAGGAGCAGTACTTC.

The gene calls are TRBV28 and TRBJ2-7; D perhaps matches TRBD1 (5 bases). V was clipped by 3 bases and J by 0 bases, with 9 bases between them. The CDR3 spans 14 residues. CDR1 is MDHEN, CDR2 SYDVKM, per germline. Here the CDR3 reads CASSLQGASYEQYF. The CDR3 region has the DNA TGTGCCAGCAGTTTGCAAGGGGCCTCCTACGAGCAGTACTTC.

The V gene is TRBV12-1, the J gene TRBJ2-2; the D call in the table, TRBD2, was not verified against the DNA. TRBV12-1 is a pseudogene. The CDR3 is 13 amino acids. The chain's CDR3 is CARSLYNTGELFF. CDR3 coding DNA: TGTGCCAGAAGTCTCTACAACACCGGGGAGCTGTTTTTT.

V usage is TRBV28 and J usage is TRBJ1-2; tentative D call: TRBD1 (6 bases). Per the germline V gene, CDR1 is MDHEN and CDR2 is SYDVKM. The CDR3 extends over 17 amino acids. V dropped 4 bases and J dropped 1 base, with 19 bases sitting between them. CDR3 DNA: TGTGCCAGCAGTTCCCTCTCCGGGACATCTTTTAACTATGGCTACACCTTC. Protein: CASSSLSGTSFNYGYTF.

The genes are TRBV6-5 and TRBJ2-3, with 10 bases that match TRBD2. This CDR3 is built from 14 residues. The J segment lost 4 bases and the V segment lost 7 bases, leaving 5 bases of the junction unmatched. Germline V CDR1 and CDR2: MNHEY, SVGAGI. The DNA for the CDR3 is TGTGCCAGCATGAGCGGGGGGGCAGCAGATACGCAGTATTTT. Its protein is CASMSGGAADTQYF.

The rearrangement uses TRBV4-3 and TRBJ2-1; tentatively, D is TRBD1 (6 bases). Trimming took off 0 bases at V and 7 bases at J, with 19 bases between the two ends. The CDR3 contains 17 residues. The germline V gene encodes CDR1 LGHNA and CDR2 YSLEER. The CDR3 loop is CASSQDRIGARGNEQFF. Written as DNA, the CDR3 is TGCGCCAGCAGCCAAGATAGGATAGGGGCGAGGGGGAATGAGCAGTTCTTC.

In its sample, this clone was seen a few times. V gene TRBV5-6 combines with J gene TRBJ2-7; no clear D. Per germline, CDR1 SGHDT and CDR2 YYEEEE. Trimming left V 0 bases short and J 3 bases short, with 4 bases between. This CDR3 is 12 amino acids long. DNA of the CDR3: TGTGCCAGCAGCTTGGGGGTCTACGAGCAGTACTTC. Amino acids: CASSLGVYEQYF.

This chain joins TRBV7-2 and TRBJ2-3; no definite D call. With 5 bases removed from V and 6 bases from J, the gap between germline ends came to 9 bases. The CDR3 contains 12 residues. The V gene's germline CDR1 is SGHTA and CDR2 FQGNSA. The CDR3 DNA follows: TGTGCCAGCAGCCACCCCGTGGATACGCAGTATTTT. It yields the protein CASSHPVDTQYF.

This chain connects TRBV30 to TRBJ1-1, with D possibly being TRBD1 (6 bases). Germline CDR1 is GTSNPN and CDR2 is SVGIG (reference sequence). CDR3 length: 15 residues. Trimming left V 1 base short and J 0 bases short, with 12 bases between. The CDR3 nucleotides are TGTGCCTGGAGTGGGAGACAGGCAATGAACACTGAAGCTTTCTTT. Protein: CAWSGRQAMNTEAFF.

The CDR3: CASSPLTGPGEKLFF. In nucleotides, the CDR3 is TGTGCCAGCAGCCCTTTAACCGGGCCGGGGGAAAAACTGTTTTTT. V gene TRBV7-9 combines with J gene TRBJ1-4; no definite D call. This CDR3 is 15 amino acids long. V lost 5 bases and J 8 bases, leaving 18 bases between the germline ends. In germline, CDR1 is SEHNR, CDR2 FQNEAQ (reference sequence).

This rearrangement joins TRBV9 to TRBJ2-7; D gene uncertain. The CDR3 contains 16 residues. V was trimmed by 2 bases and J by 0 bases, leaving 15 bases between them. Germline V gene data show CDR1 as SGDLS and CDR2 as YYNGEE. Here the CDR3 reads CASSVQADHYSYEQYF. CDR3 bases: TGTGCCAGCAGCGTCCAGGCCGACCACTACTCCTACGAGCAGTACTTC.

The V and J genes are TRBV6-1 and TRBJ1-2, with no clear D. V lost 10 bases to trimming and J lost 4 bases, with 7 bases between them. The CDR3 extends over 10 amino acids. Germline assignment: CDR1 MNHNS and CDR2 SASEGT. The CDR3 reads CATRAYGYTF. The CDR3 coding sequence is TGTGCCACACGGGCCTATGGCTACACCTTC.

The J gene is TRBJ2-7, the V gene TRBV27; 10 nucleotides align to TRBD2. J was trimmed by 2 bases and V by 6 bases; bases with no gene match: 7. The CDR3 length is 15 residues. Germline loops: CDR1 MNHEY, CDR2 SMNVEV (reference sequence). The CDR3 spells CASREAAGGAYEQYF. CDR3 in DNA: TGTGCCAGCAGAGAGGCAGCGGGGGGGGCCTACGAGCAGTACTTC.

This chain links TRBV18 with TRBJ2-2; D gene unclear. This CDR3 comprises 15 residues. Per the germline V gene, CDR1 is KGHSH and CDR2 is LQKENI. Trimming stripped 1 base from V and 4 bases from J, with 10 bases between. Written as DNA, the CDR3 is TGTGCCAGCTCACCACGAGACGATTCCACCGGGGAGCTGTTTTTT. Translation gives CASSPRDDSTGELFF.

The chain recombines TRBV9 with TRBJ2-2; D gene ambiguous. The germline CDR1 and CDR2 sequences are SGDLS and YYNGEE. The length of the CDR3 is 18 residues. Trimming pared 0 bases from V and 5 bases from J, leaving 20 bases between. CDR3 protein: CASSVDITQVVLTGELFF. The CDR3 DNA reads as TGTGCCAGCAGCGTAGACATAACCCAGGTAGTTTTAACCGGGGAGCTGTTTTTT. Filled out from reference TRBV9 and TRBJ2-2, the complete variable domain reads DSGVTQTPKHLITATGQRVTLRCSPRSGDLSVYWYQQSLDQGLQFLIQYYNGEERAKGNILERFSAQQFPDLHSELNLSSLELGDSALYFCASSVDITQVVLTGELFFGEGSRLTVL.

The CDR3 sequence is CASSHLTGSEQFF. The CDR3 nucleotides are TGTGCCAGCAGCCACCTAACAGGTTCTGAGCAGTTCTTC. The chain is built from TRBV7-9 and TRBJ2-1; a possible D gene is TRBD1 (5 bases). V gave up 5 bases and J gave up 9 bases, with 14 bases separating them. Per germline, CDR1 SEHNR and CDR2 FQNEAQ (reference sequence). This CDR3 has 13 residues.

V is TRBV4-1 and J is TRBJ2-1; TRBD2 aligns across 10 bases. CDR1 and CDR2 from the germline V gene are MGHRA and YSYEKL. The trim removed 2 bases at V and 4 bases at J, leaving 2 bases unmatched. There are 15 residues in the CDR3. The CDR3 region has the DNA TGCGCCAGCAGCCAAAGGACTAGCGGTTACAATGAGCAGTTCTTC. Its protein is CASSQRTSGYNEQFF.

This clone has more than one count but fewer than ten. The V and J genes are TRBV19 and TRBJ1-6; D unclear. The CDR3 has 14 residues. The V gene lost 7 bases and the J gene lost 10 bases, with 17 bases spanning the gap. Germline V gene data show CDR1 as LNHDA and CDR2 as SQIVND (reference sequence). The CDR3 DNA reads TGTGCCAGTACCACCGAGGGTATCGGATCACCCCTCCACTTT. Its protein is CASTTEGIGSPLHF.

Note on this clone: A single base separates this from a much larger clone, so it may be a read error. The chain links TRBV14 to TRBJ2-7; D unclear. This CDR3 region has 11 residues. From germline, CDR1 is SGHDN and CDR2 FVKESK. With 3 bases removed from V and 3 bases from J, the gap between germline ends came to 3 bases. The CDR3 sequence: CASSQGYEQYF. CDR3 coding DNA: TGTGCCAGCAGCCAGGGCTACGAGCAGTACTTC.

V is TRBV11-3 and J is TRBJ1-1; 7 bases agree with TRBD1. The CDR3 consists of 15 residues. Unmatched junction bases numbered 8, after V lost 5 bases and J lost 2 bases. CDR1 SGHNT and CDR2 YENEEA come from the germline V gene. This CDR3 reads CASSLHAGGNTEAFF. The DNA of the CDR3 is TGTGCCAGCAGCCTCCACGCAGGGGGAAACACTGAAGCTTTCTTT.